Below are 30 T cell receptor beta chains sequenced from a single sample in a study of Ad26.COV2.S vaccination and SARS-CoV-2 variants. TCRdb's table, derived via immunoSEQ multiplex PCR, lists solely in-frame clones and lacks some. The repertoire holds roughly 400,000 clones, with about 92% as singletons. The sample's treatment: about 20 received Ad26.COV2.S at low or high dose, single or two shots; five or six received placebo; per-sample allocation not given. Sample collection was performed on day 63 after the first vaccine or placebo injection. The input for sequencing was peripheral blood, taken in a trial of Ad26.COV2.S vaccine versus placebo. These receptors were taken from a person aged 18-65 years who received the Ad26.COV2.S COVID-19 vaccine or a placebo.

This rearrangement joins TRBV7-6 to TRBJ2-2; D possibly matches TRBD1 or TRBD2 (5 bases each). V shed 5 bases and J shed 0 bases, with 16 bases lying between them. Germline loops: CDR1 SGHVS, CDR2 FNYEAQ. The CDR3 contains 17 residues. DNA for the CDR3: TGTGCCAGCAGCAACCTTGCCTGGGGGTCGAACACCGGGGAGCTGTTTTTT. Its protein is CASSNLAWGSNTGELFF. Drawing the rest from reference TRBV7-6 and TRBJ2-2, the complete variable domain is GAGVSQSPRYKVTKRGQDVALRCDPISGHVSLYWYRQALGQGPEFLTYFNYEAQQDKSGLPNDRFSAERPEGSISTLTIQRTEQRDSAMYRCASSNLAWGSNTGELFFGEGSRLTVL.

This sequence joins TRBV7-2 and TRBJ1-1; D is possibly TRBD1 (6 bases). The CDR3 totals 13 residues. Trimming took off 5 bases at V and 6 bases at J, with 13 bases between the two ends. CDR1 is SGHTA and CDR2 is FQGNSA in the germline V gene. CDR3 residues: CASSGSQGSEAFF. Written as DNA, the CDR3 is TGTGCCAGCAGCGGCTCACAGGGATCTGAAGCTTTCTTT.

The gene calls are TRBV15 and TRBJ2-2; D possibly corresponds to TRBD2 (5 bases). This CDR3 comprises 16 residues. Germline CDR1 reads LNHNV; CDR2 reads YYDKDF (reference sequence). Deletions cut 1 base from V and 3 bases from J, with 12 bases between. CDR3 bases: TGTGCCACCAGCAGAGGAGGAGCGGCTTACACCGGGGAGCTGTTTTTT. It translates to CATSRGGAAYTGELFF. Full variable domain (remainder filled in from reference TRBV15 and TRBJ2-2): DAMVIQNPRYQVTQFGKPVTLSCSQTLNHNVMYWYQQKSSQAPKLLFHYYDKDFNNEADTPDNFQSRRPNTSFCFLDIRSPGLGDTAMYLCATSRGGAAYTGELFFGEGSRLTVL.

This sequence joins TRBV19 and TRBJ2-4; 16 nucleotides match TRBD2. The CDR3 sequence is 17 residues long. Germline V gene sequence: CDR1 LNHDA, CDR2 SQIVND (reference sequence). The junction had 8 bases not matched to a gene; V was cut back by 4 bases and J by 8 bases. CDR3 region: CASSTQGLAGGRHIQYF. DNA of the CDR3: TGTGCCAGTAGTACCCAGGGACTAGCGGGGGGGCGGCACATTCAGTACTTC.

This clone was observed once. This chain links TRBV7-2 with TRBJ2-3; 9 nucleotides agree with TRBD1. This CDR3 comprises 13 residues. V dropped 7 bases and J dropped 7; count of bases not matched to a gene: 6. CDR1 is SGHTA, CDR2 FQGNSA, per germline. The DNA for the CDR3 is TGTGCCAGCACACAGGACAGGGGAAATACGCAGTATTTT. It translates to CASTQDRGNTQYF.

V usage is TRBV29-1 and J usage is TRBJ2-7; D possibly corresponds to TRBD1 (5 bases). Per germline, CDR1 SQVTM and CDR2 ANQGSEA. V dropped 5 bases and J dropped 3 bases, with 17 bases sitting between them. The CDR3 runs 14 residues. The CDR3 is CSVRPFRGIYEQYF. The CDR3 region has the DNA TGCAGCGTTCGACCTTTTAGGGGTATCTACGAGCAGTACTTC.

The DNA for the CDR3 is TGCGCCAGCAGCCAGGTACTGATAACTCTTCCGCCCAATGAGCAGTTCTTC. Encoded protein: CASSQVLITLPPNEQFF. The chain has TRBV4-1 and TRBJ2-1; D is ambiguous. CDR3 length: 17 amino acids. The V end was cut by 3 bases, the J end by 6 bases, with 21 bases between. CDR1 and CDR2 from the germline V gene are MGHRA and YSYEKL.

The chain links TRBV7-9 to TRBJ1-5, with a tentative D call TRBD1 (5 bases). This CDR3 is built from 12 residues. V was clipped by 5 bases and J by 7 bases, with 9 bases between them. Germline CDR1 and CDR2: SEHNR and FQNEAQ (reference sequence). The CDR3, as DNA: TGTGCCAGCAGCCGGCGGGGGCAGCCCCAGCATTTT. This sequence encodes CASSRRGQPQHF.

V gene TRBV4-1 combines with J gene TRBJ2-7; 9 nucleotides agree with TRBD1. CDR1 and CDR2 (germline): MGHRA, YSYEKL. The V gene end was trimmed by 1 base and the J gene end by 5 bases; junction bases not matched to a gene: 9. This CDR3 has 16 residues. In DNA form, the CDR3 reads TGCGCCAGCAGCCAAGGAAACCGGGACAGGGACCACGAGCAGTACTTC. Translation: CASSQGNRDRDHEQYF.

The rearrangement joins TRBV7-2 to TRBJ1-2, with D maybe TRBD1 (6 bases). Deletions cut 5 bases from V and 2 bases from J, with 15 bases between. CDR1 and CDR2 from the germline V gene are SGHTA and FQGNSA. The CDR3 extends over 15 amino acids. This CDR3 reads CASSPTIDRNYGYTF. CDR3 in DNA: TGTGCCAGCAGCCCAACCATAGACAGGAACTATGGCTACACCTTC.

This clone was seen more than once but under ten times. J is TRBJ1-1 and V is TRBV6-2 or TRBV6-3; D is unclear. Germline values: CDR1 MNHEY, CDR2 SVGEGT. Deletions cut 2 bases from V and 0 bases from J, with 7 bases between. The CDR3 totals 14 residues. CDR3 nucleotide sequence: TGTGCCAGCAGTTACCGAGTTCTGAACACTGAAGCTTTCTTT. Encoded protein: CASSYRVLNTEAFF.

This clone showed up just a few times. V usage is TRBV4-3 and J usage is TRBJ1-2; D is undetermined. Trimming removed 4 bases from V and 1 base from J, with 13 bases in between. This CDR3 is built from 15 residues. Germline V CDR1 and CDR2: LGHNA, YSLEER. CDR3 residues: CASSPTPSNNYGYTF. For the CDR3, the DNA is TGCGCCAGCAGCCCAACCCCCAGTAATAACTATGGCTACACCTTC.

The chain recombines TRBV2 with TRBJ2-3; a possible D gene is TRBD2 (7 bases). This CDR3 has 11 residues. Germline V lookup: CDR1 SNHLY, CDR2 FYNNEI. V lost 10 bases to trimming and J lost 6 bases, with 11 bases between them. The CDR3 DNA sequence: TGTGCCATCGCGGGGGCTGATACGCAGTATTTT. This gives the protein CAIAGADTQYF.

In this sample, this clone turned up once. The gene calls are TRBV19 and TRBJ1-6; tentatively, D is TRBD1 (6 bases). CDR1 is LNHDA and CDR2 is SQIVND in the germline V gene (reference sequence). CDR3 size: 14 residues. The V end lost 6 bases, the J end lost 6 bases, and 12 bases lay between the germline ends. This CDR3 reads CASRPQGPNSPLHF. CDR3 DNA: TGTGCCAGTAGACCTCAGGGGCCTAATTCACCCCTCCACTTT.

This chain links TRBV2 with TRBJ2-1; TRBD2 aligns across 8 bases. Germline loops: CDR1 SNHLY, CDR2 FYNNEI. The V gene end was trimmed by 6 bases and the J gene end by 2 bases; junction bases not matched to a gene: 6. The CDR3 covers 15 residues. CDR3 loop: CASRKAGDAYNEQFF. The DNA for the CDR3 is TGTGCCAGCAGGAAAGCGGGGGACGCCTACAATGAGCAGTTCTTC.

The V and J genes are TRBV7-2 and TRBJ1-4; no clear D gene. The CDR3 runs to 15 residues. Per the germline V gene, CDR1 is SGHTA and CDR2 is FQGNSA. The V and J ends lost 5 bases and 0 bases respectively, with 10 bases between them. The CDR3 loop is CASSPITATNEKLFF. In DNA, the CDR3 is TGTGCCAGCAGCCCCATAACAGCAACTAATGAAAAACTGTTTTTT.

V and J are TRBV11-2 and TRBJ1-1; tentatively, D is TRBD1 (6 bases). V lost 1 base, J lost 5 bases, and 11 bases lay in between. Germline CDR1 SGHAT, CDR2 FQNNGV. This CDR3 spans 14 amino acids. CDR3 coding DNA: TGTGCCAGCAGCTTAGTGGGGGCCAGTACTGAAGCTTTCTTT. Translation: CASSLVGASTEAFF.

The chain carries TRBV11-2 and TRBJ2-5; 8 nucleotides agree with TRBD1. The CDR3 contains 13 residues. Germline CDR1 is SGHAT and CDR2 is FQNNGV. Trimming took 6 bases from V and 4 from J; bases not matched to a gene: 4. The CDR3 bases are TGTGCCAGCAGTTCCGACAGGGGAGAGACCCAGTACTTC. This sequence encodes CASSSDRGETQYF.

This chain links TRBV14 with TRBJ2-1, with D hard to call. This CDR3 contains 15 residues. The V end lost 3 bases, the J end lost 0 bases, and 9 bases lay between the germline ends. Germline V lookup: CDR1 SGHDN, CDR2 FVKESK. CDR3 sequence: CASSHLSLSYNEQFF. CDR3 coding DNA: TGTGCCAGCAGCCATTTAAGTCTCTCCTACAATGAGCAGTTCTTC.

This clone was found once. The chain carries TRBV18 and TRBJ1-6; D uncertain. The V end lost 0 bases, the J end lost 7 bases, and 10 bases lay between the germline ends. Germline V gene data show CDR1 as KGHSH and CDR2 as LQKENI. The CDR3 covers 15 residues. The CDR3: CASSPPREQNSPLHF. Here the CDR3 DNA reads TGTGCCAGCTCACCACCCCGAGAACAAAATTCACCCCTCCACTTT.

This clone was counted once. The chain employs TRBV7-8 and TRBJ1-2; D possibly corresponds to TRBD1 (5 bases). CDR3 size: 14 residues. The germline gives CDR1 SGHVS, CDR2 FQNEAQ. V was shortened by 5 bases and J by 3 bases, with 13 bases between the two germline ends. CDR3 loop: CASSPPEGHYGYTF. Here the CDR3 DNA reads TGTGCCAGCAGCCCCCCTGAGGGGCACTATGGCTACACCTTC.

The chain uses TRBV18 and TRBJ2-5, with unresolved D. The CDR3 spans 13 residues. Trimming removed 1 base at V and 4 bases at J, with 7 bases between. CDR1 and CDR2 from the germline V gene are KGHSH and LQKENI. The CDR3 nucleotides are TGTGCCAGCTCACCACAACGCGGAGAGACCCAGTACTTC. As protein: CASSPQRGETQYF.

This clone turned up a few times. The chain is built from TRBV19 and TRBJ1-5, with a tentative D call TRBD1 (5 bases). This CDR3 spans 19 amino acids. Trimming removed 4 bases from V and 0 bases from J, with 22 bases in between. Germline V gives CDR1 LNHDA, CDR2 SQIVND (reference sequence). The CDR3 DNA reads TGTGCCAGTAGTAGTTATTTAGGGGATAGGCTAGATAGCAATCAGCCCCAGCATTTT. Protein: CASSSYLGDRLDSNQPQHF.

The J gene is TRBJ1-2, the V gene TRBV5-4; TRBD1 agrees at 8 bases. Germline V gene lookup returns CDR1 SGHNT and CDR2 YYREEE (reference sequence). This CDR3 spans 15 amino acids. Trimming took 0 bases from V and 3 from J; bases not matched to a gene: 4. This CDR3 reads CASSLVAGGYYGYTF. CDR3 nucleotide sequence: TGTGCCAGCAGCTTGGTGGCAGGGGGCTACTATGGCTACACCTTC.

This clone came up once. The V gene is TRBV18, the J gene TRBJ1-1; D not certain. Germline V CDR1 and CDR2: KGHSH, LQKENI. The CDR3 has 14 residues. V lost 0 bases to trimming and J lost 1 base, with 6 bases between them. The CDR3 bases are TGTGCCAGCTCACCACCATCGGGGAACACTGAAGCTTTCTTT. Its translation is CASSPPSGNTEAFF.

The chain combines TRBV30 with TRBJ1-2; D gene uncertain. The CDR3 consists of 13 residues. The ends were cut back, 0 bases at V and 6 bases at J, with 11 bases in the middle. Germline V gene lookup returns CDR1 GTSNPN and CDR2 SVGIG (reference sequence). The CDR3 here is CAWSVSRPHGYTF. The CDR3 region has the DNA TGTGCCTGGAGTGTGAGCAGGCCTCATGGCTACACCTTC.

The rearrangement links TRBV11-2 to TRBJ2-3, with TRBD2 matching 8 bases. The germline gives CDR1 SGHAT, CDR2 FQNNGV. The CDR3 length is 15 residues. V trimming: 2 bases; J trimming: 4 bases; junction bases outside the gene matches: 5. The CDR3 is CASSLRGGQSDTQYF. The CDR3 nucleotides are TGTGCCAGCAGCTTACGGGGGGGCCAGTCAGATACGCAGTATTTT.

The chain combines TRBV29-1 with TRBJ1-2; 8 bases agree with TRBD1. The CDR3 extends over 11 amino acids. Germline assignment: CDR1 SQVTM and CDR2 ANQGSEA. The CDR3, as DNA: TGCACCTCGACAGGGGAGTATGGCTACACCTTC. As protein: CTSTGEYGYTF.

V is TRBV18 and J is TRBJ2-3, with D perhaps given as TRBD1 or TRBD2 (7 bases each). Germline V gene lookup returns CDR1 KGHSH and CDR2 LQKENI. The V gene lost 5 bases and the J gene lost 6 bases, with 12 bases spanning the gap. CDR3 length: 13 amino acids. Here the CDR3 reads CASSSQGGDTQYF. DNA for the CDR3: TGTGCCAGCTCATCCCAGGGGGGGGATACGCAGTATTTT.

This clone was counted between two and nine times. The chain uses TRBV27 and TRBJ1-5; D is uncertain. The germline V gene has CDR1 MNHEY and CDR2 SMNVEV (reference sequence). Trimming cost V 4 bases and J 5 bases, with 9 bases left between them. CDR3 length: 13 residues. CDR3 coding DNA: TGTGCCAGCAGTTGGTCAACATATCAGCCCCAGCATTTT. It translates to CASSWSTYQPQHF.